This TCR beta chain was identified in a study of cytomegalovirus exposure and HLA in healthy donors. Note on this clone: Its antigen remains unidentified.

V was cut by 3 bases and J by 8 bases, with 11 bases left in between. CDR1 and CDR2 from the germline V gene are LNHDA and SQIVND (reference sequence). This CDR3 has 13 residues. Study conclusions and caveats: The authors later found HLA-associated TCR beta chains more clonally expanded than equally common others. Investigators reported 150 to 200 TCR beta chains as tied to cytomegalovirus. In a later analysis, common viral pathogens appeared linked to several of the most significant clusters.

The study ran its PCR with 60 Vbeta and 13 Jbeta primers. TCRdb's table, derived via immunoSEQ multiplex PCR, lists solely in-frame clones and lacks some. The sample has under 130,000 clones, and its top ten clones hold about 3.5%. Sample: PBMCs. The TCR originated in a man aged 35-49 years in good health and CMV-seronegative. V usage is TRBV19 and J usage is TRBJ2-1, with D maybe TRBD2 (7 bases). DNA of the CDR3: TGTGCCAGTAGTATTGGGGGGGCGGATGAGCAGTTCTTC. Protein sequence: CASSIGGADEQFF.